Presented here are 4 T cell receptor beta chains from one specimen sequenced in a study of sequential checkpoint blockade in melanoma. Documented treatment: randomized to nivolumab then ipilimumab (arm A) or the reverse (arm B). The repertoire was sequenced with immunoSEQ multiplex PCR; TCRdb's copy has only in-frame clones and lacks some. Of tens of thousands of clones listed, 32% are singletons. The specimen comprised tumor tissue (inferred from file names), sampled from a patient given nivolumab and ipilimumab in sequence. Receptors were obtained from a human donor with melanoma.

CDR3: CASSTVATGRVTEAFF. The CDR3 DNA sequence: TGTGCCAGTAGTACCGTCGCTACAGGGCGGGTCACTGAAGCTTTCTTT. The V gene is TRBV19, the J gene TRBJ1-1; D is possibly TRBD1 (6 bases). Trimming took off 4 bases at V and 4 bases at J, with 19 bases between the two ends. The CDR3 is 16 residues long. Germline V gene sequence: CDR1 LNHDA, CDR2 SQIVND (reference sequence). The whole variable domain, filled in from reference TRBV19 and TRBJ1-1, reads DGGITQSPKYLFRKEGQNVTLSCEQNLNHDAMYWYRQDPGQGLRLIYYSQIVNDFQKGDIAEGYSVSREKKESFPLTVTSAQKNPTAFYLCASSTVATGRVTEAFFGQGTRLTVV.

The chain recombines TRBV18 with TRBJ2-3; a weak D match, TRBD2 (6 bases). CDR1 KGHSH and CDR2 LQKENI come from the germline V gene. V was clipped by 3 bases and J by 4 bases, with 11 bases between them. The CDR3 contains 14 residues. CDR3 sequence: CASSPPGGADTQYF. The CDR3 nucleotides read TGTGCCAGCTCACCCCCGGGCGGGGCAGATACGCAGTATTTT.

The rearrangement links TRBV6-8 to TRBJ2-3; 7 bases are shared with TRBD2. Germline V gene sequence: CDR1 MNHGY, CDR2 SAAAGT. V dropped 6 bases and J dropped 2; count of bases not matched to a gene: 2. This CDR3 comprises 13 residues. The CDR3 reads CASRTSFTDTQYF. The CDR3, as DNA: TGTGCCAGCAGGACTAGCTTCACAGATACGCAGTATTTT.

The CDR3 is CASSLATGSSPLHF. DNA of the CDR3: TGCGCCAGCAGCTTAGCGACAGGAAGTTCACCCCTCCACTTT. V and J are TRBV5-1 and TRBJ1-6; D may be TRBD1 (6 bases). V lost 2 bases and J lost 9, with 12 bases in between. This CDR3 is built from 14 residues. Germline loops: CDR1 SGHRS, CDR2 YFSETQ.